This T cell receptor beta chain was sequenced during a study of T-cell reconstitution after alpha-beta-depleted transplantation in children. This clonotype was counted only a few times. As yet, its antigen is unknown. The CDR3 totals 14 residues. V dropped 6 bases and J dropped 4 bases, with 14 bases sitting between them. CDR1 and CDR2 from the germline V gene are SGHRS and YFSETQ. Study results and limitations: Where alpha-beta T cells came from about two months after transplant was reportedly several hundred expanded graft clones. T-cell numbers and diversity, one year after transplant, stemmed largely from T cells that were newly produced. Diversity of TCRbeta at day 60 was high in some patients, arising from surviving recipient T cells and thymic progenitors.

During its preparation, the TCRbeta library received unique molecular identifiers. TCRdb re-called the PCR reads through MiXCR, storing one row per CDR3 protein. The table has about 980,000 distinct CDR3 sequences, 25% to 30% seen once. Here the sequenced sample was PBMCs, mostly from graft donor cells, taken 360 days after TCRalphabeta/CD19-depleted stem cell transplant. This receptor was obtained from a boy under two years old who had a stem cell transplant for SCID, so the T cells may come from the graft donor. This sequence joins TRBV5-1 and TRBJ2-1, with D unresolved. Here the CDR3 DNA reads TGCGCCAGCACCTCCCCTGGGGTATACAATGAGCAGTTCTTC. It yields the protein CASTSPGVYNEQFF.